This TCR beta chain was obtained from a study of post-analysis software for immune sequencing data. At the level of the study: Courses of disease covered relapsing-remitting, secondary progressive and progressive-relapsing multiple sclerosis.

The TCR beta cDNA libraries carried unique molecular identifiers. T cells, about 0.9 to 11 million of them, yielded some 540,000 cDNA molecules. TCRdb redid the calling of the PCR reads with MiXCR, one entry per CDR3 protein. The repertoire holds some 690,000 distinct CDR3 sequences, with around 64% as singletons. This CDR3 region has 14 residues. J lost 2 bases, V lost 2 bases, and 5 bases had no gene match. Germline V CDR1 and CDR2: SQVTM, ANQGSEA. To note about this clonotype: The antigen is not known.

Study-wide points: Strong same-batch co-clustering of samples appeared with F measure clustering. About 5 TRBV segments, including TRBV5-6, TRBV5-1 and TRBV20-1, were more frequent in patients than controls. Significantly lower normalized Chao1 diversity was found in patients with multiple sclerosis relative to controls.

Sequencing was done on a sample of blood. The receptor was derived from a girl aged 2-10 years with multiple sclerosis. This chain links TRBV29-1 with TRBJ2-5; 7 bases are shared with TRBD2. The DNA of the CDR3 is TGCAGCGTTGAATGGGCTAGCGGTCAAGAGACCCAGTACTTC. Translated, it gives CSVEWASGQETQYF.